This TCR beta chain was documented in a study of breast tumors, draining lymph nodes, adjacent tissues. This clonotype turned up a few times. Its matching antigen is unknown. A much larger clone differs by one base, so this may be a read error. From germline, CDR1 is SGHDT and CDR2 YYEEEE. Trimming at V came to 2 bases and at J to 2 bases, leaving 1 base not matched to a gene. This CDR3 has 14 amino acids. TCRdb called the multiplex PCR reads again in MiXCR, with one record for every CDR3 protein. The sample has 150,000 to 200,000 distinct CDR3 sequences, approximately 33% seen once; the top ten hold 3.8%. Breast cancer patients provided tissue from their axillary draining lymph nodes. Study-level findings and limits: Compared with lymph nodes, tumors were less diverse; compared with nontumor tissue, more. That most tumor T cells come from lymph nodes remained unproven. Luminal-like breast cancer showed significantly higher tumor–nontumor repertoire similarity than basal-like. Findings are consistent with lymph node origin and intratumoral expansion of most tumor T cells.

The receptor comes from a female donor with breast cancer. Some clones in this sample may be carry-over from other donors' samples. The chain links TRBV5-6 to TRBJ2-1; 7 nucleotides align to TRBD2. The sample comprised axillary lymph node tissue. CDR3 bases: TGTGCCAGCAGCTTACGGGGGGCCTACAATGAGCAGTTCTTC. Protein: CASSLRGAYNEQFF.